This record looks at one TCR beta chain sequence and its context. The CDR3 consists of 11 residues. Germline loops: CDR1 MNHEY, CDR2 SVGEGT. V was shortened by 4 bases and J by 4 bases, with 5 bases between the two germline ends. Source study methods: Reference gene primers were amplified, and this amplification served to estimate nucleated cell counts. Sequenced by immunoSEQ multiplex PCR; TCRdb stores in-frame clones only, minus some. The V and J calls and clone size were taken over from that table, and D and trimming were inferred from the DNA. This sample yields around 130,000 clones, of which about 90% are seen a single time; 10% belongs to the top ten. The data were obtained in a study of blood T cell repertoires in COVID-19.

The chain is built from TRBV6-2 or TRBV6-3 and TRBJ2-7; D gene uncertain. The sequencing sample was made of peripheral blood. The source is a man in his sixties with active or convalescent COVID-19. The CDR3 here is CASSSLYEQYF. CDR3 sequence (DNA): TGTGCCAGCAGTTCCCTATACGAGCAGTACTTC.